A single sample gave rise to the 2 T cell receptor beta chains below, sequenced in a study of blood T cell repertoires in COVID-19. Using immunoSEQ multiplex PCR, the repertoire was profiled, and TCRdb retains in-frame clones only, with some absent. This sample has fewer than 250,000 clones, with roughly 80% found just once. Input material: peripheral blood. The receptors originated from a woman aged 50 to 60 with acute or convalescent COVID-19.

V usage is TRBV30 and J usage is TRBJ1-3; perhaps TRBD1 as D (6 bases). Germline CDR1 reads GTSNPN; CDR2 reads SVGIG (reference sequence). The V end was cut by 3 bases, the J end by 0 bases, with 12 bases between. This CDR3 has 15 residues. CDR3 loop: CAWRAQGLSGNTIYF. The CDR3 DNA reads TGTGCCTGGAGGGCCCAGGGGCTCTCTGGAAACACCATATATTTT.

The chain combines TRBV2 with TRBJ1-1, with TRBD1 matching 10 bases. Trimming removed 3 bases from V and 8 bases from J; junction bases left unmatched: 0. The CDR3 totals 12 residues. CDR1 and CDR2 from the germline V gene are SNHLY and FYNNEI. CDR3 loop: CASSETGGEAFF. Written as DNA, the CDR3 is TGTGCCAGCAGTGAGACAGGGGGCGAAGCTTTCTTT.